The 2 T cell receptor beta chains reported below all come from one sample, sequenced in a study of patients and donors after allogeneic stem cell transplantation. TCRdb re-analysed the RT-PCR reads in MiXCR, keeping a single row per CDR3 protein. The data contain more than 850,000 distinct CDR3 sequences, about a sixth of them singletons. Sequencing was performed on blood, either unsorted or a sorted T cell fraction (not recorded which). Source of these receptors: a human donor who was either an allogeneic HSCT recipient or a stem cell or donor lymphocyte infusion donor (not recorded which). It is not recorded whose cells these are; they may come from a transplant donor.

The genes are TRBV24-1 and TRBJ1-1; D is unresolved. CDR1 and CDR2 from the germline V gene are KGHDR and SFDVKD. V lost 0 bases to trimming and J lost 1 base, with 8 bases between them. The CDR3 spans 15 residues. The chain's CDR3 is CATSDLRRRNTEAFF. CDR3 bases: TGTGCCACCAGTGATTTGCGCAGGAGGAACACTGAAGCTTTCTTT.

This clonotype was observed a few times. In DNA, the CDR3 is TGTGCCAGCAGCACCACAATCGATAGAGACTCTGGAAACACCATATATTTT. It translates to CASSTTIDRDSGNTIYF. The V call is TRBV7-9, the J call TRBJ1-3; D unresolved. Trimming removed 5 bases from V and 0 bases from J, with 17 bases in between. From germline, CDR1 is SEHNR and CDR2 FQNEAQ (reference sequence). The CDR3 has 17 residues.